The next 27 T cell receptor beta chains were all read from a single sample in a study of cytomegalovirus exposure and HLA in healthy donors (dated by TCRdb to 2016 to 2017). Library preparation used the immunoSEQ multiplex PCR assay. For the multiplex PCR, a mixture combining 60 forward primers for TCR Vbeta segments and 13 reverse primers for TCR Jbeta segments was used. The table comes from immuneACCESS by way of TCRdb, which keeps in-frame sequences with V and J called. Part of the clones is missing from these tables; in studies checked, under half for an unresolved V gene and the rest for unknown reasons. This sample holds some 250,000 clones; over 70% were observed only once. The ten largest clones take up less than 9% of the sample. The specimen was PBMCs. Every receptor here comes from a woman aged 60-75 years in good health and CMV-seropositive.

This chain uses TRBV25-1 with TRBJ1-2; unclear D gene. V dropped 4 bases and J dropped 8 bases, with 17 bases sitting between them. The CDR3 spans 14 residues. The V gene's germline CDR1 is MGHDK and CDR2 SYGVNS. Here the CDR3 DNA reads TGTGCCAGCAGTGTCGGAGTCGAATGGATGGGCTACACCTTC. Its protein product is CASSVGVEWMGYTF.

The J gene is TRBJ2-2, the V gene TRBV19; TRBD2 matches 7 bases. V gave up 9 bases and J gave up 5 bases; unmatched junction bases: 15. Germline CDR1 is LNHDA and CDR2 is SQIVND (reference sequence). The CDR3 totals 16 residues. Here the CDR3 DNA reads TGTGCCAGCAAACTCCAGGCGGGAGTAGGAACCGGGGAGCTGTTTTTT. Translating it yields CASKLQAGVGTGELFF. The variable domain in full, with the rest retrieved from reference TRBV19 and TRBJ2-2, is DGGITQSPKYLFRKEGQNVTLSCEQNLNHDAMYWYRQDPGQGLRLIYYSQIVNDFQKGDIAEGYSVSREKKESFPLTVTSAQKNPTAFYLCASKLQAGVGTGELFFGEGSRLTVL.

The CDR3 DNA is TGTGCCAGCAGCCCGGGACTAGCGGGCCTGCAAGAGACCCAGTACTTC. Amino acids: CASSPGLAGLQETQYF. The gene calls are TRBV2 and TRBJ2-5, with 12 bases matching TRBD2. V was clipped by 6 bases and J by 2 bases; unmatched bases: 7. CDR1 is SNHLY and CDR2 is FYNNEI in the germline V gene. The CDR3 contains 16 residues.

V and J are TRBV19 and TRBJ2-7; 8 nucleotides line up with TRBD2. From germline, CDR1 is LNHDA and CDR2 SQIVND (reference sequence). This CDR3 region has 14 residues. Unmatched junction bases numbered 7, after V lost 5 bases and J lost 4 bases. The CDR3 bases are TGTGCCAGTAGTCCCCGGGAGGGCCTGTACGAGCAGTACTTC. It is translated as CASSPREGLYEQYF.

DNA for the CDR3: TGTGCCAGCAGCTTTGGGGGGGATACGCAGTATTTT. Translating it yields CASSFGGDTQYF. This chain connects TRBV5-4 to TRBJ2-3; TRBD2 is a possible D gene (6 bases). Looked up from germline, CDR1 is SGHNT and CDR2 is YYREEE (reference sequence). V shed 2 bases and J shed 6 bases, with 7 bases lying between them. This CDR3 is built from 12 residues.

This clone was observed a single time. The chain links TRBV5-4 to TRBJ1-1, with 7 positions matching TRBD1. There are 18 residues in the CDR3. J lost 3 bases, V lost 4 bases, and 18 bases had no gene match. Germline V lookup: CDR1 SGHNT, CDR2 YYREEE (reference sequence). CDR3 coding DNA: TGTGCCAGCAGCCGAAAAATGGGAAGGGGGCTTTGGGACACTGAAGCTTTCTTT. The encoded protein is CASSRKMGRGLWDTEAFF.

The chain is built from TRBV6-1 and TRBJ1-3; D perhaps matches TRBD1 (6 bases). Looked up from germline, CDR1 is MNHNS and CDR2 is SASEGT. The CDR3 sequence is 15 residues long. Trimming left V 2 bases short and J 4 bases short, with 12 bases between. CDR3 nucleotides: TGTGCCAGCAGTGAATGGGGACAAAACGGAAACACCATATATTTT. Its translation: CASSEWGQNGNTIYF.

The chain recombines TRBV7-3 with TRBJ2-1; 13 bases line up with TRBD2. The CDR3 contains 22 residues. Germline V gene sequence: CDR1 SGHTA, CDR2 FQGTGA. V lost 3 bases, J lost 0 bases, and 17 bases stayed unmatched. The CDR3 loop is CASSFGYGTSGTSRGSYNEQFF. The CDR3 region has the DNA TGTGCCAGCAGCTTTGGCTATGGGACTAGCGGGACTTCCAGAGGCTCCTACAATGAGCAGTTCTTC.

The chain carries TRBV7-3 and TRBJ1-1; possible D gene TRBD1, 5 bases. With 5 bases removed from V and 3 bases from J, the gap between germline ends came to 16 bases. The CDR3 consists of 15 residues. Germline V gene data show CDR1 as SGHTA and CDR2 as FQGTGA. In nucleotides, the CDR3 is TGTGCCAGCAGCAGAGGGGAGGCCAAGGACACTGAAGCTTTCTTT. Its protein is CASSRGEAKDTEAFF.

The rearrangement uses TRBV28 and TRBJ1-1, with D unclear. Germline V gene sequence: CDR1 MDHEN, CDR2 SYDVKM. With 6 bases removed from V and 1 base from J, the gap between germline ends came to 12 bases. The CDR3 is made up of 14 amino acids. CDR3 amino acids: CASSHPGGNTEAFF. As DNA, the CDR3 is TGTGCCAGCAGCCATCCGGGAGGGAACACTGAAGCTTTCTTT.

The chain recombines TRBV21-1 with TRBJ2-7; the table names TRBD2, a call not compared with the DNA. TRBV21-1 is labeled a pseudogene. CDR3 length: 9 residues. The CDR3: CASSNEQYF. The CDR3 nucleotides read TGTGCCAGCAGTAACGAGCAGTACTTC.

A few counts support this clone. The CDR3 DNA sequence: TGTGCCAGCAGTAGGACAGGGGGCGCCAACTATGGCTACACCTTC. Its translation is CASSRTGGANYGYTF. V and J are TRBV6-5 and TRBJ1-2; 11 nucleotides align to TRBD1. The CDR3 sequence is 15 residues long. With V trimmed by 5 bases and J by 2 bases, 4 bases remained unmatched. Germline CDR1 reads MNHEY; CDR2 reads SVGAGI.

V usage is TRBV11-2 and J usage is TRBJ2-7; a possible D gene is TRBD2 (5 bases). The V end lost 2 bases, the J end lost 6 bases, and 11 bases lay between the germline ends. The germline CDR1 and CDR2 sequences are SGHAT and FQNNGV. The CDR3 contains 13 residues. The CDR3 nucleotides are TGTGCCAGCAGCTTAATTCGTGGAGGCGAGCAGTACTTC. Protein sequence: CASSLIRGGEQYF. The full variable domain, in which reference TRBV11-2 and TRBJ2-7 provide the parts outside the CDR3, is EAGVAQSPRYKIIEKRQSVAFWCNPISGHATLYWYQQILGQGPKLLIQFQNNGVVDDSQLPKDRFSAERLKGVDSTLKIQPAKLEDSAVYLCASSLIRGGEQYFGPGTRLTVT.

This chain uses TRBV6-1 with TRBJ1-1; the D is unclear. V dropped 11 bases and J dropped 0 bases, with 13 bases sitting between them. CDR3 size: 13 residues. Looked up from germline, CDR1 is MNHNS and CDR2 is SASEGT. This CDR3 is CAGRRGLNTEAFF. CDR3 bases: TGTGCCGGCCGGCGAGGGCTGAACACTGAAGCTTTCTTT.

This chain joins TRBV6-1 and TRBJ1-5, with 7 nucleotides matching TRBD1. Trimming took 8 bases from V and 4 from J; bases not matched to a gene: 5. The germline CDR1 and CDR2 sequences are MNHNS and SASEGT. The CDR3 has 13 residues. CDR3 sequence: CASLDRVNQPQHF. As DNA, the CDR3 is TGTGCCAGCCTCGACAGGGTGAATCAGCCCCAGCATTTT.

The chain recombines TRBV19 with TRBJ1-1; D gene unclear. The germline CDR1 and CDR2 sequences are LNHDA and SQIVND (reference sequence). The germline V and J ends were trimmed by 5 bases and 1 base, with 11 bases remaining between them. The CDR3 sequence is 14 residues long. Here the CDR3 reads CASSPIGPNTEAFF. The DNA of the CDR3 is TGTGCCAGTAGTCCGATCGGTCCGAACACTGAAGCTTTCTTT.

V and J are TRBV18 and TRBJ2-1; D may be TRBD1 (6 bases). The ends were cut back, 6 bases at V and 5 bases at J, with 20 bases in the middle. In germline, CDR1 is KGHSH, CDR2 LQKENI. The CDR3 is made up of 16 amino acids. DNA of the CDR3: TGTGCCAGCTCTCAAGCAGGACAGAGGTTGAACAATGAGCAGTTCTTC. As protein: CASSQAGQRLNNEQFF.

V usage is TRBV5-1 and J usage is TRBJ2-1; maybe TRBD1 (5 bases). With 0 bases removed from V and 7 bases from J, the gap between germline ends came to 8 bases. Germline V gene data show CDR1 as SGHRS and CDR2 as YFSETQ. The CDR3 sequence is 13 residues long. The CDR3 protein is CASSLVKGNEQFF. The CDR3 DNA reads as TGCGCCAGCAGCTTGGTAAAGGGGAATGAGCAGTTCTTC. The whole variable domain, filled in from reference TRBV5-1 and TRBJ2-1, reads KAGVTQTPRYLIKTRGQQVTLSCSPISGHRSVSWYQQTPGQGLQFLFEYFSETQRNKGNFPGRFSGRQFSNSRSEMNVSTLELGDSALYLCASSLVKGNEQFFGPGTRLTVL.

The J gene is TRBJ1-3, the V gene TRBV9; D ambiguous. This CDR3 region has 14 residues. Germline V gene sequence: CDR1 SGDLS, CDR2 YYNGEE. The V and J ends lost 2 bases and 0 bases respectively, with 6 bases between them. This CDR3 is CASSVSVSGNTIYF. As DNA, the CDR3 is TGTGCCAGCAGCGTGAGTGTCTCTGGAAACACCATATATTTT.

The chain links TRBV10-3 to TRBJ2-2; a possible D gene is TRBD1 (5 bases). The ends were cut back, 3 bases at V and 3 bases at J, with 8 bases in the middle. This CDR3 has 14 residues. Germline CDR1 is ENHRY and CDR2 is SYGVKD. CDR3 in amino acids: CAISDSGHTGELFF. CDR3 in DNA: TGTGCCATCAGTGATTCAGGGCACACCGGGGAGCTGTTTTTT.

The V call is TRBV5-4, the J call TRBJ1-5; a weak D match, TRBD1 (5 bases). V was cut by 3 bases and J by 8 bases, with 12 bases left in between. The CDR3 has 13 amino acids. Germline CDR1 reads SGHNT; CDR2 reads YYREEE (reference sequence). CDR3 in DNA: TGTGCCAGCAGCTCGGACAAGAATAAGCCCCAGCATTTT. This encodes CASSSDKNKPQHF.

The chain employs TRBV28 and TRBJ2-2; perhaps TRBD2 as D (5 bases). V lost 6 bases and J lost 5, with 16 bases in between. CDR1 MDHEN and CDR2 SYDVKM come from the germline V gene. CDR3 length: 15 amino acids. The CDR3 region has the DNA TGTGCCAGCAGGACTGCCTCCACGGGGACCGGGGAGCTGTTTTTT. It specifies CASRTASTGTGELFF.

The chain recombines TRBV19 with TRBJ1-5; D gene unclear. V gave up 3 bases and J gave up 8 bases, with 20 bases separating them. In germline, CDR1 is LNHDA, CDR2 SQIVND (reference sequence). The length of the CDR3 is 16 residues. The CDR3: CASSIITFGGLKPQHF. The CDR3 coding sequence is TGTGCCAGTAGTATTATAACCTTTGGTGGCTTGAAGCCCCAGCATTTT.

V is TRBV2 and J is TRBJ2-2, with TRBD2 matching 8 bases. The junction had 6 bases not matched to a gene; V was cut back by 6 bases and J by 3 bases. Germline V CDR1 and CDR2: SNHLY, FYNNEI. The CDR3 contains 15 residues. As DNA, the CDR3 is TGTGCCAGCAGGAAAGGACTAGCCTACACCGGGGAGCTGTTTTTT. It encodes CASRKGLAYTGELFF. Full variable domain (remainder filled in from reference TRBV2 and TRBJ2-2): EPEVTQTPSHQVTQMGQEVILRCVPISNHLYFYWYRQILGQKVEFLVSFYNNEISEKSEIFDDQFSVERPDGSNFTLKIRSTKLEDSAMYFCASRKGLAYTGELFFGEGSRLTVL.

Comment on this clone: One junction end disagrees with the germline gene, perhaps due to a read error. The chain is built from TRBV7-9 and TRBJ2-5, with 11 bases aligning to TRBD1. Germline-derived CDR1 and CDR2 are SEHNR and FQNEAQ (reference sequence). The CDR3 spans 18 residues. The CDR3 bases are TGTTCCAGCAGTTCTAGGACAGGGGGCAGGACGGTAAAAGAGACCCAGTACTTC. Its protein product is CSSSSRTGGRTVKETQYF.

The rearrangement uses TRBV12-2 and TRBJ2-1; the DNA was not used to check the table's D call, TRBD2. TRBV12-2 is recorded as a pseudogene. The CDR3 has 16 amino acids. CDR3 nucleotides: TGTGCAAGTCGCTTAGGCACTAGCGGGAGATGGGATGAGCAGTTCTTC. It encodes CASRLGTSGRWDEQFF.

The chain recombines TRBV7-2 with TRBJ2-7; D unresolved. The CDR3 loop spans 14 amino acids. CDR1 is SGHTA, CDR2 FQGNSA, per germline. Trimming cost V 1 base and J 4 bases, with 11 bases left between them. The CDR3 DNA reads as TGTGCCAGCAGCTTAGAGGCAGGAAGTTACGAGCAGTACTTC. It translates to CASSLEAGSYEQYF.